This T cell receptor beta chain emerged from a study of T cell responses to AZD1222 COVID-19 vaccine. The V end was cut by 2 bases, the J end by 9 bases, with 17 bases between. Germline CDR1 SGHNT, CDR2 YENEEA. The CDR3 totals 15 residues. Study-level results: Breadth and depth of Spike-specific TCRs rose after two AZD1222 doses.

In regard to this clone: Its cognate antigen is unknown.

The data were produced by immunoSEQ multiplex PCR, yet TCRdb's version contains in-frame clones alone and is incomplete. The sample has some 97,000 clones, approximately 89% seen once. The material sequenced was peripheral blood, taken on day 0 of MenACWY control vaccination. This receptor was taken from an adult in good health. This sequence joins TRBV11-3 and TRBJ2-1; no reliable D call. The CDR3 DNA reads TGTGCCAGCAGCTTACAGGCGACCGGACCTAGTGAGCAGTTCTTC. Encoded protein: CASSLQATGPSEQFF.